The sequence of this T cell receptor beta chain was determined in a study of blood T cells in healthy people across ages. The germline V gene has CDR1 SGHTA and CDR2 FQGTGA. V shed 3 bases, J shed 8 bases, and the junction held 7 bases outside the gene matches. This CDR3 spans 15 amino acids. Study results and limitations: From one million sequenced T cells, diversity estimates were lower bounds. Unknown donor CMV status possibly confounded expanded clonotype changes.

Combining a sample-barcoded 5' primer with a J-beta primer mix, a second PCR ran for roughly 7 to 12 cycles. TCRdb analysed the 5' RACE reads with MiXCR anew, one entry per CDR3 protein. The sample records 600,000 or so distinct CDR3 sequences, 40% to 50% being singletons. The sample holds many counts of this clonotype. What it recognizes is unknown. Healthy Caucasian individuals from Russia aged 6 to 90 served as donors. Per sample, extraction of total RNA gave at least 6 micrograms in every case. The sequencing sample was made of blood. This TCR was sampled from a man older than 75 in good health. V usage is TRBV7-3 and J usage is TRBJ2-1; the match to TRBD2 covers 10 bases. Written as DNA, the CDR3 is TGTGCCAGCAGCTTCCAAGCGGGAGGGCCCTATGAGCAGTTCTTC. Translating it yields CASSFQAGGPYEQFF.